These 24 T cell receptor beta chains originate from one sample sequenced in a study of cytomegalovirus exposure and HLA in healthy donors. PCR amplification relied on 60 Vbeta primers (plus 13 Jbeta primers). The method was immunoSEQ multiplex PCR; TCRdb's version includes in-frame clones alone and lacks a portion of them. Counted here are about 190,000 clones, about four fifths occurring once; the ten biggest clones make up less than 6%. Sample: PBMCs. These TCRs come from a woman in her thirties in good health and CMV-seropositive.

This clone was found once. The chain carries TRBV9 and TRBJ2-1; 10 nucleotides agree with TRBD2. After removal of 1 base from V and 0 bases from J, the junction contained 4 bases not matched to a gene. Germline V CDR1 and CDR2: SGDLS, YYNGEE. This CDR3 contains 17 residues. The CDR3 DNA is TGTGCCAGCAGCGTAACTAGCGGGGCTAGCTCCTACAATGAGCAGTTCTTC. Protein product: CASSVTSGASSYNEQFF.

The V and J genes are TRBV6-1 and TRBJ2-1; tentative D call: TRBD2 (6 bases). Trimming stripped 6 bases from V and 6 bases from J, with 15 bases between. The CDR3 runs to 14 residues. Germline V CDR1 and CDR2: MNHNS, SASEGT. The CDR3 DNA reads as TGTGCCAGCAGGGCGGGGAGAGGGCCCAATGAGCAGTTCTTC. Translating gives CASRAGRGPNEQFF.

The chain uses TRBV2 and TRBJ2-7; D unresolved. Germline CDR1 SNHLY, CDR2 FYNNEI. V gave up 9 bases and J gave up 0 bases, with 12 bases separating them. There are 13 residues in the CDR3. The CDR3 loop is CASFGGSSYEQYF. The DNA for the CDR3 is TGTGCCAGTTTCGGCGGTAGCTCCTACGAGCAGTACTTC. Combining the CDR3 with reference TRBV2 and TRBJ2-7 gives the whole variable domain EPEVTQTPSHQVTQMGQEVILRCVPISNHLYFYWYRQILGQKVEFLVSFYNNEISEKSEIFDDQFSVERPDGSNFTLKIRSTKLEDSAMYFCASFGGSSYEQYFGPGTRLTVT.

V and J are TRBV29-1 and TRBJ2-5; D unclear. The V end lost 5 bases, the J end lost 2 bases, and 18 bases lay between the germline ends. The CDR3 runs 15 residues. The germline V gene has CDR1 SQVTM and CDR2 ANQGSEA. The CDR3 sequence is CSVYGRIPAQETQYF. The CDR3 DNA reads as TGCAGCGTTTACGGCAGGATCCCGGCTCAAGAGACCCAGTACTTC.

The chain is built from TRBV5-4 and TRBJ2-1; 8 bases are shared with TRBD2. Germline V lookup: CDR1 SGHNT, CDR2 YYREEE (reference sequence). Trimming cost V 9 bases and J 8 bases; bases outside gene matches: 13. This CDR3 is built from 14 residues. The CDR3 reads CATRGGRDFDEQFF. DNA of the CDR3: TGTGCCACCCGGGGGGGCAGGGACTTTGATGAGCAGTTCTTC. Using reference TRBV5-4 and TRBJ2-1 for the parts outside the CDR3, the full variable domain is ETGVTQSPTHLIKTRGQQVTLRCSSQSGHNTVSWYQQALGQGPQFIFQYYREEENGRGNFPPRFSGLQFPNYSSELNVNALELDDSALYLCATRGGRDFDEQFFGPGTRLTVL.

The rearrangement joins TRBV10-3 to TRBJ2-4; D possibly corresponds to TRBD2 (6 bases). The CDR3 is 15 amino acids. With 11 bases removed from V and 0 bases from J, the gap between germline ends came to 17 bases. Germline CDR1 reads ENHRY; CDR2 reads SYGVKD. The CDR3 DNA follows: TGTGCCTCGCAGCCGGGGGATCTAGCCAAAAACATTCAGTACTTC. Protein: CASQPGDLAKNIQYF.

This chain links TRBV15 with TRBJ2-6; 7 bases are shared with TRBD1. J gave up 2 bases and V 5 bases, and 6 bases lay outside the gene matches. The CDR3 runs to 16 residues. Germline loops: CDR1 LNHNV, CDR2 YYDKDF (reference sequence). The CDR3 bases are TGTGCCACCAGCGCCCGTACAGGGGCTGGGGCCAACGTCCTGACTTTC. Its translation: CATSARTGAGANVLTF.

The chain has TRBV11-2 and TRBJ1-4, with no clear D. V was shortened by 4 bases and J by 4 bases, with 10 bases between the two germline ends. Germline CDR1 and CDR2: SGHAT and FQNNGV. The CDR3 covers 14 residues. The CDR3 bases are TGTGCCAGCAGCTCGACGGGAAATAATGAAAAACTGTTTTTT. Protein sequence: CASSSTGNNEKLFF.

The chain recombines TRBV19 with TRBJ1-2; D remains unclear. Germline V gene lookup returns CDR1 LNHDA and CDR2 SQIVND (reference sequence). V lost 5 bases and J lost 0, with 13 bases in between. CDR3 length: 15 amino acids. The CDR3 DNA reads as TGTGCCAGTAGTGAGAACCGCTTCTCTAACTATGGCTACACCTTC. Amino acids: CASSENRFSNYGYTF.

This chain joins TRBV6-1 and TRBJ1-5; D gene uncertain. Germline CDR1 reads MNHNS; CDR2 reads SASEGT. CDR3 length: 14 residues. Trimming cost V 3 bases and J 0 bases, with 6 bases left between them. CDR3 DNA sequence: TGTGCCAGCAGTGACGGGGTTAGCAATCAGCCCCAGCATTTT. It codes for CASSDGVSNQPQHF.

The CDR3, as DNA: TGCAGCGTTGAAACCGGGGTCCCCACAGATACGCAGTATTTT. It specifies CSVETGVPTDTQYF. The chain is built from TRBV29-1 and TRBJ2-3; the D gene is possibly TRBD2 (5 bases). CDR3 length: 14 residues. The germline CDR1 and CDR2 sequences are SQVTM and ANQGSEA. V was clipped by 2 bases and J by 2 bases, with 11 bases between them.

The chain is built from TRBV7-2 and TRBJ1-1; D gene unclear. Per the germline V gene, CDR1 is SGHTA and CDR2 is FQGNSA. V was cut by 5 bases and J by 4 bases, with 11 bases left in between. CDR3 length equals 13 residues. Here the CDR3 DNA reads TGTGCCAGCAGCCGCAGGTGGGTCACTGAAGCTTTCTTT. Translating gives CASSRRWVTEAFF.

The rearrangement links TRBV5-1 to TRBJ2-7; D is possibly TRBD2 (6 bases). This CDR3 has 15 amino acids. Germline V gene sequence: CDR1 SGHRS, CDR2 YFSETQ. With 7 bases removed from V and 0 bases from J, the gap between germline ends came to 17 bases. The CDR3 protein is CASHPSSVASYEQYF. In DNA form, the CDR3 reads TGCGCCAGCCATCCTTCTAGCGTAGCCTCCTACGAGCAGTACTTC. The full variable domain, in which reference TRBV5-1 and TRBJ2-7 provide the parts outside the CDR3, is KAGVTQTPRYLIKTRGQQVTLSCSPISGHRSVSWYQQTPGQGLQFLFEYFSETQRNKGNFPGRFSGRQFSNSRSEMNVSTLELGDSALYLCASHPSSVASYEQYFGPGTRLTVT.

The chain combines TRBV5-1 with TRBJ2-7, with 8 bases aligning to TRBD2. Germline V gives CDR1 SGHRS, CDR2 YFSETQ. Trimming cost V 4 bases and J 0 bases; bases outside gene matches: 3. The CDR3 has 14 amino acids. DNA of the CDR3: TGCGCCAGCAGCCACGGGGGGGCCTCCTACGAGCAGTACTTC. It codes for CASSHGGASYEQYF.

This rearrangement joins TRBV7-2 to TRBJ2-5; D is possibly TRBD2 (5 bases). CDR3 length: 15 residues. From germline, CDR1 is SGHTA and CDR2 FQGNSA. V lost 6 bases, J lost 2 bases, and 16 bases lay in between. The CDR3 is CASSHSWRRQETQYF. The DNA for the CDR3 is TGTGCCAGCAGTCACTCTTGGAGGCGGCAAGAGACCCAGTACTTC.

In its sample, this clone was seen many times. The chain uses TRBV10-1 and TRBJ1-1; D may be TRBD1 (5 bases). The germline V and J ends were trimmed by 2 bases and 11 bases, with 12 bases remaining between them. CDR3 length equals 12 residues. Per the germline V gene, CDR1 is WNHNN and CDR2 is SYGVQD (reference sequence). The CDR3 nucleotides are TGCGCCAGCAGTGAGGATGCAGGGCGGGCTTTCTTT. This codes for CASSEDAGRAFF.

V is TRBV9 and J is TRBJ1-1; D remains unclear. Germline V gene lookup returns CDR1 SGDLS and CDR2 YYNGEE. This CDR3 has 13 residues. V dropped 0 bases and J dropped 4 bases, with 7 bases sitting between them. CDR3 nucleotide sequence: TGTGCCAGCAGCGTAGACAGTGGCACTGAAGCTTTCTTT. It yields the protein CASSVDSGTEAFF.

The chain employs TRBV10-3 and TRBJ2-7; tentative D call: TRBD2 (5 bases). Germline-derived CDR1 and CDR2 are ENHRY and SYGVKD. This CDR3 comprises 15 residues. The V gene lost 6 bases and the J gene lost 1 base, with 16 bases spanning the gap. The CDR3 sequence: CAIRPWTSSSYEQYF. DNA for the CDR3: TGTGCCATCAGACCTTGGACTTCCTCTTCCTACGAGCAGTACTTC.

V usage is TRBV5-1 and J usage is TRBJ2-3; no clear D. The V end lost 4 bases, the J end lost 5 bases, and 5 bases lay between the germline ends. Germline values: CDR1 SGHRS, CDR2 YFSETQ. This CDR3 is 11 amino acids long. This CDR3 is CASSSLDTQYF. In DNA, the CDR3 is TGCGCCAGCAGCAGCTTAGATACGCAGTATTTT.

The chain has TRBV7-3 and TRBJ1-1; a weak D match, TRBD1 (5 bases). Germline V lookup: CDR1 SGHTA, CDR2 FQGTGA. V gave up 1 base and J gave up 10 bases, with 13 bases separating them. This CDR3 contains 13 residues. As DNA, the CDR3 is TGTGCCAGCAGCTTAAAGGGGCTTGAGTCAGCTTTCTTT. As protein: CASSLKGLESAFF.

The chain combines TRBV5-1 with TRBJ2-3, with TRBD2 matching 10 bases. Germline CDR1 and CDR2: SGHRS and YFSETQ. This CDR3 has 15 residues. Trimming at V came to 4 bases and at J to 0 bases, leaving 2 bases not matched to a gene. CDR3 sequence: CASSLGLASTDTQYF. Here the CDR3 DNA reads TGCGCCAGCAGCCTGGGACTAGCGAGCACAGATACGCAGTATTTT.

The V gene is TRBV7-8, the J gene TRBJ1-1, with D maybe TRBD1 (6 bases). V was shortened by 3 bases and J by 0 bases, with 8 bases between the two germline ends. CDR1 and CDR2 (germline): SGHVS, FQNEAQ. This CDR3 has 14 amino acids. The CDR3 sequence: CASSFGQMNTEAFF. CDR3 in DNA: TGTGCCAGCAGCTTTGGACAGATGAACACTGAAGCTTTCTTT.

The V call is TRBV25-1, the J call TRBJ2-1, with 7 positions matching TRBD2. The CDR3 spans 14 residues. The V segment lost 3 bases and the J segment 7 bases; nucleotides outside the gene matches: 6. Germline CDR1 is MGHDK and CDR2 is SYGVNS. CDR3 in amino acids: CASSEGGLKNEQFF. The CDR3 DNA sequence: TGTGCCAGCAGTGAGGGGGGACTAAAGAATGAGCAGTTCTTC.

The chain uses TRBV7-8 and TRBJ1-2; 9 nucleotides match TRBD1. Trimming took 5 bases from V and 4 from J; bases not matched to a gene: 2. The CDR3 loop spans 13 amino acids. From germline, CDR1 is SGHVS and CDR2 FQNEAQ. The CDR3 nucleotides are TGTGCCAGCAGCAAGGACAGGGGCTATGGCTACACCTTC. Translation gives CASSKDRGYGYTF.